A single sample is the source of the 29 T cell receptor beta chains below, sequenced in a study of blood T cell repertoires in COVID-19. The table came from immunoSEQ multiplex PCR; TCRdb's copy has only in-frame clones and leaves some out. The sample includes tens of thousands of clones, 60% to 75% of them seen just once. The sample consisted of peripheral blood. Every receptor here comes from a man aged 45-65 years with active or convalescent COVID-19.

This chain links TRBV5-8 with TRBJ2-4; 11 nucleotides match TRBD1. J lost 2 bases, V lost 5 bases, and 6 bases had no gene match. Germline CDR1 reads SGHTS; CDR2 reads YDEGEE. This CDR3 region has 16 residues. CDR3 region: CASRIGTGGTKNIQYF. The CDR3 nucleotides are TGTGCCAGCAGAATAGGGACAGGGGGAACCAAAAACATTCAGTACTTC.

The chain couples TRBV5-1 to TRBJ2-7; the D is unclear. Per germline, CDR1 SGHRS and CDR2 YFSETQ. Between the trimmed V and J ends, which lost 0 bases and 0 bases, there was a span of 13 bases. This CDR3 comprises 16 residues. The CDR3 sequence: CASSLAGSRSSYEQYF. In DNA form, the CDR3 reads TGCGCCAGCAGCTTGGCCGGGTCCCGAAGCTCCTACGAGCAGTACTTC.

This clone was found a few times. The chain carries TRBV9 and TRBJ2-3; 7 bases line up with TRBD2. V lost 4 bases and J lost 3; bases outside the gene matches: 8. Germline CDR1 and CDR2: SGDLS and YYNGEE. The CDR3 extends over 15 amino acids. The CDR3 region has the DNA TGTGCCAGCAGCCCCTGGGGCGGGGGAACAGATACGCAGTATTTT. Its translation: CASSPWGGGTDTQYF.

The V call is TRBV4-1, the J call TRBJ2-3; D may be TRBD2 (7 bases). The ends were cut back, 0 bases at V and 6 bases at J, with 13 bases in the middle. The germline V gene encodes CDR1 MGHRA and CDR2 YSYEKL. CDR3 length: 15 residues. The CDR3 nucleotides read TGCGCCAGCAGCCAAGATTTTCGGGGGGCGGATACGCAGTATTTT. This sequence encodes CASSQDFRGADTQYF.

CDR3 amino acids: CSASSGTGFSSYEQYF. The CDR3 bases are TGCAGTGCTAGTAGCGGGACAGGGTTCAGCTCCTACGAGCAGTACTTC. V and J are TRBV20-1 and TRBJ2-7; possible D gene TRBD1, 9 bases. Per germline, CDR1 DFQATT and CDR2 SNEGSKA (reference sequence). This CDR3 is built from 16 residues. The V gene lost 3 bases and the J gene lost 0 bases, with 18 bases spanning the gap.

This chain links TRBV6-1 with TRBJ1-2, with TRBD1 as a possible D gene (6 bases). V was clipped by 2 bases and J by 2 bases, with 9 bases between them. The V gene's germline CDR1 is MNHNS and CDR2 SASEGT. There are 14 residues in the CDR3. CDR3 sequence (DNA): TGTGCCAGCAGTGAAAGGGGGGGGAACTATGGCTACACCTTC. Translating gives CASSERGGNYGYTF.

The V call is TRBV6-5, the J call TRBJ2-5; D gene uncertain. Germline V gene sequence: CDR1 MNHEY, CDR2 SVGAGI. With 0 bases removed from V and 2 bases from J, the gap between germline ends came to 7 bases. The CDR3 loop spans 14 amino acids. CDR3: CASSYSRQQETQYF. The CDR3, as DNA: TGTGCCAGCAGTTACTCTCGTCAGCAAGAGACCCAGTACTTC.

Of note for this clone: Sequence at one end of the junction differs from germline and may be a read error. The V gene is TRBV3-1 (or the pseudogene TRBV3-2), the J gene TRBJ1-2; the D is unclear. Germline V gene data show CDR1 as LGHDT and CDR2 as YNNKEL (reference sequence). The CDR3 totals 13 residues. The CDR3 sequence is CASSQTRMGGLHF. The CDR3 DNA reads as TGTGCCAGCAGCCAAACCCGAATGGGAGGTCTGCATTTC.

This chain links TRBV6-5 with TRBJ2-1; 8 nucleotides align to TRBD2. J gave up 2 bases and V 2 bases, and 2 bases lay outside the gene matches. The germline CDR1 and CDR2 sequences are MNHEY and SVGAGI. The CDR3 has 15 residues. CDR3 protein: CASSYGGGTYNEQFF. In DNA form, the CDR3 reads TGTGCCAGCAGTTACGGCGGGGGGACCTACAATGAGCAGTTCTTC.

CDR3 DNA: TGTGCCAGCAGCGGCCGGGCCGAGGGTCGCACAGATACGCAGTATTTT. Translation: CASSGRAEGRTDTQYF. This rearrangement joins TRBV7-2 to TRBJ2-3, with TRBD2 as a possible D gene (5 bases). The CDR3 is 16 amino acids. Germline V gene data show CDR1 as SGHTA and CDR2 as FQGNSA. Between the trimmed V and J ends, which lost 5 bases and 1 base, there was a span of 16 bases.

The chain joins TRBV5-1 to TRBJ1-1; D might be TRBD1 (6 bases). V lost 4 bases, J lost 1 base, and 17 bases lay in between. This CDR3 is 16 amino acids long. Germline V CDR1 and CDR2: SGHRS, YFSETQ. The CDR3 region is CASSPDTGTRNTEAFF. The CDR3, as DNA: TGCGCCAGCAGCCCTGATACAGGGACGCGGAACACTGAAGCTTTCTTT.

V usage is TRBV18 and J usage is TRBJ1-1; D not certain. CDR1 KGHSH and CDR2 LQKENI come from the germline V gene. The V end lost 1 base, the J end lost 1 base, and 10 bases lay between the germline ends. The CDR3 sequence is 15 residues long. CDR3 sequence (DNA): TGTGCCAGCTCACCACTTGGAGGAGCGAACACTGAAGCTTTCTTT. It is translated as CASSPLGGANTEAFF.

The rearrangement links TRBV11-2 to TRBJ2-4, with a tentative D call TRBD2 (6 bases). The CDR3 spans 12 residues. V lost 5 bases, J lost 16 bases, and 18 bases lay in between. The germline gives CDR1 SGHAT, CDR2 FQNNGV. This CDR3 reads CASSPARREFYF. CDR3 DNA sequence: TGTGCCAGCAGCCCGGCGAGACGGGAGTTCTACTTC.

The chain combines TRBV19 with TRBJ2-3; 9 bases map to TRBD2. Trimming at V came to 6 bases and at J to 4 bases, leaving 17 bases not matched to a gene. This CDR3 is built from 18 residues. Germline V gene sequence: CDR1 LNHDA, CDR2 SQIVND (reference sequence). Written as DNA, the CDR3 is TGTGCCAGTAGCTATTTCACAAGCGGGGGGCCAAATGCAGATACGCAGTATTTT. It specifies CASSYFTSGGPNADTQYF.

The chain joins TRBV6-6 to TRBJ1-2; TRBD1 matches at 7 bases. The V and J ends lost 1 base and 6 bases, in that order; junction bases with no gene match: 2. The CDR3 runs 13 residues. Germline V gives CDR1 MNHNY, CDR2 SVGAGI (reference sequence). The DNA of the CDR3 is TGTGCCAGCAGTTACTTCCAGGGGGATGGCTACACCTTC. Translating gives CASSYFQGDGYTF.

This clone was detected only once. The rearrangement links TRBV3-1 (or the pseudogene TRBV3-2) to TRBJ1-5, with D possibly TRBD1 on 6 matching bases. V lost 4 bases and J 7 bases, leaving 17 bases between the germline ends. CDR1 is LGHDT, CDR2 YNNKEL, per germline (reference sequence). The CDR3 is 15 amino acids. The CDR3 region is CASSPSQGSKQPQHF. In DNA, the CDR3 is TGTGCCAGCAGCCCCTCACAGGGTTCAAAGCAGCCCCAGCATTTT.

CDR3 residues: CASSIPGGPEAFF. CDR3 bases: TGTGCCAGTAGTATCCCAGGGGGCCCTGAAGCTTTCTTT. The chain recombines TRBV19 with TRBJ1-1; 8 nucleotides match TRBD1. CDR3 length: 13 residues. Per the germline V gene, CDR1 is LNHDA and CDR2 is SQIVND (reference sequence). With 3 bases clipped from V and 6 bases from J, the junction kept 3 bases outside the gene matches.

CDR3 in amino acids: CASSPTGTGSYNEQFF. The CDR3 DNA reads as TGTGCCAGCAGCCCAACCGGGACAGGGTCCTACAATGAGCAGTTCTTC. The chain combines TRBV25-1 with TRBJ2-1; 9 bases agree with TRBD1. V trimming: 6 bases; J trimming: 1 base; junction bases outside the gene matches: 7. Germline assignment: CDR1 MGHDK and CDR2 SYGVNS. The CDR3 extends over 16 amino acids.

The gene calls are TRBV11-2 and TRBJ2-2, with 9 bases aligning to TRBD1. The germline CDR1 and CDR2 sequences are SGHAT and FQNNGV. This CDR3 spans 16 amino acids. The junction had 9 bases not matched to a gene; V was cut back by 5 bases and J by 5 bases. Here the CDR3 DNA reads TGTGCCAGCAGCAAAACCGGGACAGGGAGGACCGGGGAGCTGTTTTTT. Its translation: CASSKTGTGRTGELFF.

The J gene is TRBJ1-2, the V gene TRBV6-5; tentative D call: TRBD1 (5 bases). CDR1 is MNHEY, CDR2 SVGAGI, per germline. The CDR3 is 14 residues long. Trimming left V 2 bases short and J 4 bases short, with 11 bases between. The CDR3 DNA sequence: TGTGCCAGCAGTTACGGGGCCCAGGGCTATGGCTACACCTTC. Translating it yields CASSYGAQGYGYTF.

CDR3 sequence (DNA): TGTGCCAGCAGCTCAGCGGGGGACAGGGCCTACGAGCAGTACTTC. Encoded protein: CASSSAGDRAYEQYF. V and J are TRBV11-2 and TRBJ2-7; tentatively, D is TRBD1 (9 bases). CDR3 length equals 15 residues. V was shortened by 4 bases and J by 2 bases, with 15 bases between the two germline ends. Germline lookup yields CDR1 SGHAT and CDR2 FQNNGV.

As concerns this clone: The sample contains more than one DNA sequence encoding this CDR3. The chain combines TRBV6-5 with TRBJ2-7; D is possibly TRBD2 (7 bases). There are 14 residues in the CDR3. CDR1 and CDR2 from the germline V gene are MNHEY and SVGAGI. V shed 2 bases and J shed 2 bases, with 10 bases lying between them. CDR3 protein: CASSYGGGAYEQYF. CDR3 sequence (DNA): TGTGCCAGCAGTTACGGGGGGGGCGCCTACGAGCAGTACTTC.

The chain recombines TRBV11-2 with TRBJ1-1; weak D call: TRBD1 (5 bases). Germline-derived CDR1 and CDR2 are SGHAT and FQNNGV. V lost 5 bases and J 1 base, leaving 17 bases between the germline ends. The CDR3 runs 16 residues. DNA for the CDR3: TGTGCCAGCAGCCCGACAGCGAACAAAAGGAACACTGAAGCTTTCTTT. Residues: CASSPTANKRNTEAFF.

The V and J genes are TRBV6-1 and TRBJ1-2; 9 bases fit TRBD1. J gave up 8 bases and V 0 bases, and 7 bases lay outside the gene matches. The CDR3 is made up of 15 amino acids. CDR1 and CDR2 from the germline V gene are MNHNS and SASEGT. The CDR3 loop reads CASSEAGTGIWGYTF. In DNA, the CDR3 is TGTGCCAGCAGTGAAGCCGGGACAGGGATCTGGGGCTACACCTTC.

The chain uses TRBV10-3 and TRBJ1-2, with 7 bases identical to TRBD1. Trimming at V came to 0 bases and at J to 4 bases, leaving 5 bases not matched to a gene. Germline V gene lookup returns CDR1 ENHRY and CDR2 SYGVKD. CDR3 size: 15 residues. CDR3 in amino acids: CAISESTGQTYGYTF. The CDR3 region has the DNA TGTGCCATCAGTGAGTCGACGGGACAGACCTATGGCTACACCTTC.

This clone was picked up a small number of times. This rearrangement joins TRBV4-1 to TRBJ1-5, with TRBD1 identical over 7 bases. J gave up 6 bases and V 4 bases, and 9 bases lay outside the gene matches. Germline assignment: CDR1 MGHRA and CDR2 YSYEKL. CDR3 length: 15 amino acids. The CDR3: CASSLQGDGSQPQHF. The CDR3 DNA sequence: TGCGCCAGCAGCCTCCAGGGGGACGGAAGTCAGCCCCAGCATTTT.

The chain employs TRBV5-1 and TRBJ2-7; TRBD1 matches at 10 bases. The CDR3 is 14 residues long. V dropped 2 bases and J dropped 4; count of bases not matched to a gene: 3. From germline, CDR1 is SGHRS and CDR2 YFSETQ. This CDR3 is CASSFSGQGYEQYF. In nucleotides, the CDR3 is TGCGCCAGCAGCTTCTCGGGACAGGGGTACGAGCAGTACTTC.

V and J are TRBV12-2 and TRBJ1-2. TRBV12-2 is recorded as a pseudogene. The CDR3 spans 12 residues. The CDR3 loop reads CASRLPGRPETF. The CDR3 DNA reads as TGTGCAAGTCGCTTACCTGGTCGTCCGGAGACCTTC.

V gene TRBV7-9 combines with J gene TRBJ2-3; 8 bases agree with TRBD1. CDR3 length equals 14 residues. V shed 5 bases, J shed 3 bases, and the junction held 4 bases outside the gene matches. Germline-derived CDR1 and CDR2 are SEHNR and FQNEAQ (reference sequence). This CDR3 reads CASSVGQGTDTQYF. For the CDR3, the DNA is TGTGCCAGCAGCGTAGGACAGGGAACAGATACGCAGTATTTT.